Shown below are 20 T cell receptor beta chains from a single sample sequenced in a study of T cells in Graves' hyperthyroidism and ophthalmopathy. Using RNA transcripts as the source, TCR beta CDR3 regions were amplified. The primer set for the first-round RT-PCR of the TCR CDR3 was HTBI. TCRdb itself ran the multiplex PCR reads through MiXCR, one entry per CDR3 protein. Here the sample spans some 770,000 distinct CDR3 sequences, around 17% being singletons. Sample: blood. Receptors were obtained from a man aged 18 to 30 with Graves' hyperthyroidism.

In its sample, this clonotype was seen many times. The chain links TRBV30 to TRBJ2-3; 8 positions agree with TRBD2. Germline CDR1 and CDR2: GTSNPN and SVGIG (reference sequence). J gave up 5 bases and V 4 bases, and 11 bases lay outside the gene matches. The CDR3 sequence is 15 residues long. The CDR3 here is CAWTTPGGAGDTQYF. For the CDR3, the DNA is TGTGCCTGGACCACCCCGGGGGGGGCGGGAGATACGCAGTATTTT.

A few counts support this clonotype. The CDR3 loop is CASSQAGTGANVLTF. As DNA, the CDR3 is TGTGCCAGCAGCCAAGCAGGGACCGGGGCCAACGTCCTGACTTTC. The V gene is TRBV7-8, the J gene TRBJ2-6; D possibly uses TRBD1 or TRBD2 (5 bases each). The CDR3 is 15 residues long. Trimming cost V 5 bases and J 4 bases, with 12 bases left between them. Germline CDR1 is SGHVS and CDR2 is FQNEAQ.

A few counts support this clonotype. The chain joins TRBV5-1 to TRBJ1-1; a weak D match, TRBD1 (6 bases). CDR1 and CDR2 from the germline V gene are SGHRS and YFSETQ. The CDR3 is 17 amino acids. Trimming left V 3 bases short and J 0 bases short, with 18 bases between. The CDR3 bases are TGCGCCAGCAGCTCGGGGGCGGGTTATGCCCTGAACACTGAAGCTTTCTTT. Its translation: CASSSGAGYALNTEAFF.

This clonotype was seen ten or more times. The rearrangement links TRBV2 to TRBJ2-3; D unresolved. V was cut by 7 bases and J by 0 bases, with 14 bases left in between. The CDR3 contains 15 residues. Per the germline V gene, CDR1 is SNHLY and CDR2 is FYNNEI. The DNA for the CDR3 is TGTGCCAGCATCGACCCTCTTGCTAGCACAGATACGCAGTATTTT. Encoded protein: CASIDPLASTDTQYF.

This clonotype was detected many times. This chain connects TRBV5-1 to TRBJ1-1; D perhaps matches TRBD1 (5 bases). Trimming removed 4 bases at V and 5 bases at J, with 15 bases between. The CDR3 sequence is 14 residues long. Germline loops: CDR1 SGHRS, CDR2 YFSETQ. The CDR3 coding sequence is TGCGCCAGCAGCCTATCGGGGGTTAGTACTGAAGCTTTCTTT. Translated, it gives CASSLSGVSTEAFF.

This clonotype has ten or more counts. V is TRBV2 and J is TRBJ1-2, with 9 nucleotides matching TRBD1. Germline-derived CDR1 and CDR2 are SNHLY and FYNNEI. The CDR3 contains 15 residues. The J segment lost 0 bases and the V segment lost 4 bases, leaving 3 bases of the junction unmatched. CDR3 sequence: CASSGGTGSNYGYTF. The CDR3 nucleotides are TGTGCCAGCAGTGGGGGGACAGGGTCTAACTATGGCTACACCTTC.

The chain recombines TRBV5-8 with TRBJ1-1; D not certain. The CDR3 is 15 amino acids. Trimming cost V 0 bases and J 5 bases, with 14 bases left between them. In germline, CDR1 is SGHTS, CDR2 YDEGEE. The CDR3 is CASSLASGYGTEAFF. CDR3 coding DNA: TGTGCCAGCAGCTTGGCCAGCGGGTACGGGACTGAAGCTTTCTTT.

The rearrangement joins TRBV9 to TRBJ1-3; D possibly corresponds to TRBD1 (5 bases). From germline, CDR1 is SGDLS and CDR2 YYNGEE. Trimming cost V 2 bases and J 4 bases, with 10 bases left between them. The CDR3 contains 14 residues. The CDR3 is CASSVRGLGNTIYF. The CDR3 nucleotides are TGTGCCAGCAGCGTTCGGGGACTAGGAAACACCATATATTTT.

This rearrangement joins TRBV7-2 to TRBJ1-5, with a tentative D call TRBD1 (6 bases). Germline V gene lookup returns CDR1 SGHTA and CDR2 FQGNSA. The V end lost 5 bases, the J end lost 2 bases, and 13 bases lay between the germline ends. This CDR3 contains 15 residues. The CDR3: CASSPPGAGNQPQHF. The CDR3 coding sequence is TGTGCCAGCAGCCCACCGGGGGCGGGCAATCAGCCCCAGCATTTT.

The sample holds a few counts of this clonotype. This chain links TRBV5-1 with TRBJ2-1; 7 nucleotides match TRBD2. V lost 4 bases, J lost 5 bases, and 6 bases stayed unmatched. Germline values: CDR1 SGHRS, CDR2 YFSETQ. The CDR3 loop spans 14 amino acids. The CDR3 DNA follows: TGCGCCAGCAGCCGTACTAGCGCCAACAATGAGCAGTTCTTC. Translation gives CASSRTSANNEQFF. The complete variable domain, with remaining parts taken from reference TRBV5-1 and TRBJ2-1, reads KAGVTQTPRYLIKTRGQQVTLSCSPISGHRSVSWYQQTPGQGLQFLFEYFSETQRNKGNFPGRFSGRQFSNSRSEMNVSTLELGDSALYLCASSRTSANNEQFFGPGTRLTVL.

This chain uses TRBV7-3 with TRBJ1-2; possible D gene TRBD1, 5 bases. V was trimmed by 5 bases and J by 2 bases, leaving 15 bases between them. The CDR3 is 15 amino acids. The germline CDR1 and CDR2 sequences are SGHTA and FQGTGA. Here the CDR3 DNA reads TGTGCCAGCAGCAGAAAGTCCGGGACGAACTATGGCTACACCTTC. Amino acids: CASSRKSGTNYGYTF.

This clonotype was recorded at least ten times. V is TRBV28 and J is TRBJ2-2, with 14 bases that match TRBD2. Germline V CDR1 and CDR2: MDHEN, SYDVKM. This CDR3 is built from 16 residues. The J segment lost 6 bases and the V segment lost 4 bases, leaving 4 bases of the junction unmatched. Written as DNA, the CDR3 is TGTGCCAGCAGTTCCAGACTAGCGGGAGGGTCCGGGGAGCTGTTTTTT. Protein product: CASSSRLAGGSGELFF.

This clonotype has ten or more counts. The chain carries TRBV28 and TRBJ2-6; D ambiguous. Germline CDR1 MDHEN, CDR2 SYDVKM. CDR3 length equals 13 residues. With 8 bases removed from V and 4 bases from J, the gap between germline ends came to 9 bases. CDR3 region: CASDDPGANVLTF. The CDR3 DNA is TGTGCCAGCGATGACCCCGGGGCCAACGTCCTGACTTTC.

This clonotype showed up just a few times. The chain carries TRBV28 and TRBJ1-4, with no clear D. The CDR3 loop spans 13 amino acids. Trimming removed 7 bases at V and 8 bases at J, with 14 bases between. Germline lookup yields CDR1 MDHEN and CDR2 SYDVKM. CDR3 protein: CASTNRVWEKLFF. CDR3 DNA sequence: TGTGCCAGCACGAATAGAGTGTGGGAAAAACTGTTTTTT.

This clonotype occurred many times. V is TRBV20-1 and J is TRBJ2-2; 8 nucleotides align to TRBD2. The CDR3 consists of 14 residues. V was pared by 5 bases and J by 3 bases, with 5 bases of the junction left unmatched. In germline, CDR1 is DFQATT, CDR2 SNEGSKA (reference sequence). CDR3 nucleotides: TGCAGTGCTGGGAAGCGGGAGCACACCGGGGAGCTGTTTTTT. Translated: CSAGKREHTGELFF.

This clonotype was seen a handful of times. The chain is built from TRBV13 and TRBJ2-1; TRBD1 matches at 8 bases. Germline CDR1 is PRHDT and CDR2 is FYEKMQ (reference sequence). V gave up 3 bases and J gave up 3 bases; unmatched junction bases: 4. The CDR3 spans 15 residues. The CDR3 reads CASSLRGQDYNEQFF. CDR3 nucleotides: TGTGCCAGCAGCTTGAGGGGACAGGACTACAATGAGCAGTTCTTC.

V gene TRBV12-3 or TRBV12-4 combines with J gene TRBJ2-5, with a weak D call TRBD2 (7 bases). Trimming left V 5 bases short and J 4 bases short, with 17 bases between. The length of the CDR3 is 15 residues. CDR3 residues: CASSEGGTPLETQYF. CDR3 nucleotides: TGTGCCAGCAGTGAGGGGGGGACCCCCTTAGAGACCCAGTACTTC.

This clonotype has a count of ten or more. This chain uses TRBV30 with TRBJ2-7; D possibly corresponds to TRBD1 (6 bases). The CDR3 totals 14 residues. The germline V gene has CDR1 GTSNPN and CDR2 SVGIG (reference sequence). Trimming removed 5 bases at V and 3 bases at J, with 17 bases between. In DNA, the CDR3 is TGTGCCTGGCGAAGCATCCACAGGGACTACGAGCAGTACTTC. It specifies CAWRSIHRDYEQYF.

The rearrangement uses TRBV18 and TRBJ2-2, with D possibly matching TRBD2 (5 bases). The germline gives CDR1 KGHSH, CDR2 LQKENI. V shed 8 bases and J shed 3 bases, with 16 bases lying between them. The CDR3 is made up of 15 amino acids. DNA of the CDR3: TGTGCCAGCCTTAAGCCCGGACTCTACACCGGGGAGCTGTTTTTT. It specifies CASLKPGLYTGELFF. Looking up the rest from reference TRBV18 and TRBJ2-2 gives the full variable domain: NAGVMQNPRHLVRRRGQEARLRCSPMKGHSHVYWYRQLPEEGLKFMVYLQKENIIDESGMPKERFSAEFPKEGPSILRIQQVVRGDSAAYFCASLKPGLYTGELFFGEGSRLTVL.

This clonotype was counted ten times or more. V gene TRBV18 combines with J gene TRBJ2-3, with D hard to call. Trimming shortened V by 3 bases and J by 5 bases, and 9 bases separated the two germline ends. Germline V gene lookup returns CDR1 KGHSH and CDR2 LQKENI. The CDR3 consists of 13 residues. CDR3 sequence (DNA): TGTGCCAGCTCACCTCGACGTGGAGATACGCAGTATTTT. Translated: CASSPRRGDTQYF.